This is a list of T cell receptor beta chains from one sample in a study of T cells in localized non-small cell lung cancer. Sequencing used immunoSEQ multiplex PCR; TCRdb keeps in-frame clones, though not all of them. Counted here are 15,000 to 20,000 clones, over 75% occurring once; the ten biggest clones make up about 8.4%. The specimen was peripheral blood, collected before any cancer treatment. These receptors all come from a man aged 35 to 70 with stage I lung adenocarcinoma. Each CDR3 is given with its conserved first and last residue. A D gene is named only where the DNA matches it firmly. Size tells how often a clone was seen (once, few, many) or the class of an expanded clone, and some rows leave it out.

size | D | J | V | DNA | CDR3
. | . | TRBJ1-1 | TRBV6-1 | TGTGCCAGCAGTTTCCGACAACCACCTGAAGCTTTCTTT | CASSFRQPPEAFF
. | . | TRBJ2-2 | TRBV19 | TGTGCCAGTAGTTTGGACAGGGCGGGGGCCACCGGGGAGCTGTTTTTT | CASSLDRAGATGELFF
. | TRBD2 | TRBJ2-2 | TRBV28 | TGTGCCAGCACCGTAGCGGGGAGACTGAACACCGGGGAGCTGTTTTTT | CASTVAGRLNTGELFF
. | . | TRBJ2-7 | TRBV27 | TGTGCCAGCAGTTTGGGCAGGGCCTTGGACGAGCAGTACTTC | CASSLGRALDEQYF
few | . | TRBJ1-1 | TRBV30 | TGTGCCTGGAGTGTGATTCGGGGTGAAGCTTTCTTT | CAWSVIRGEAFF
once | TRBD2 | TRBJ2-1 | TRBV9 | TGTGCCAGCAGCGCGAGCGGGGTCTCCTACAATGAGCAGTTCTTC | CASSASGVSYNEQFF
. | TRBD2 | TRBJ2-3 | TRBV5-6 | TGTGCCAGCTCTGGGACTAGCGGGGGTGGAAGCACAGATACGCAGTATTTT | CASSGTSGGGSTDTQYF
. | TRBD1 | TRBJ1-1 | TRBV10-2 | TGCGCCAGCAGTGATGACAGGGGAGGGATGAACACTGAAGCTTTCTTT | CASSDDRGGMNTEAFF
. | . | TRBJ1-2 | TRBV25-1 | TGTGCCAGCAGTGAATATTGGGGGGTTTATGGCTACACCTTC | CASSEYWGVYGYTF
. | . | TRBJ1-5 | TRBV11-2 | TGTGCCAGCAGCTTAGGGCAGGGTGGGCATCAGCCCCAGCATTTT | CASSLGQGGHQPQHF
. | . | TRBJ2-3 | TRBV4-1 | TGCGCCAGCAGCCAAGGTACAGTCACAGATACGCAGTATTTT | CASSQGTVTDTQYF
. | TRBD2 | TRBJ2-2 | TRBV18 | TGTGCCAGCTCACTAAAGGGACTAGCAAACACCGGGGAGCTGTTTTTT | CASSLKGLANTGELFF
. | . | TRBJ1-4 | TRBV12-5 | TGTGCTAGTGCCCCCCCTAATGAAAAACTGTTTTTT | CASAPPNEKLFF
. | . | TRBJ2-7 | TRBV7-2 | TGTGCCAGCAGCTTAGGACAGCAAATCTCCTACGAGCAGTACTTC | CASSLGQQISYEQYF
. | TRBD2 | TRBJ2-7 | TRBV7-9 | TGTGCCAGCAGTGCGGCGGGGAGGGCCCCCTACGAGCAGTACTTC | CASSAAGRAPYEQYF
. | TRBD1 | TRBJ2-1 | TRBV7-8 | TGTGCCAGCAGCGGGGACAGGGGGCACAATGAGCAGTTCTTC | CASSGDRGHNEQFF
. | . | TRBJ2-1 | TRBV7-8 | TGTGCCAGCAGCGACTACAATGAGCAGTTCTTC | CASSDYNEQFF
. | . | TRBJ1-5 | TRBV30 | TGTGCCTGGTCCCGAGAACCTCAGGGGCAGCCCCAGCATTTT | CAWSREPQGQPQHF